This T cell receptor beta chain comes out of a study of identifying expanded T cells in peripheral blood. Study-wide results and limits: Technical replicates showed around 1.3 changed clones; two weeks about 16.4; four weeks 19.

Clones were read by immunoSEQ multiplex PCR, and TCRdb kept only the in-frame ones, dropping some. The table includes around 100,000 clones, about 89% detected once. About this clone: Its antigen is unidentified.

The V end lost 6 bases, the J end lost 8 bases, and 20 bases lay between the germline ends. The V gene's germline CDR1 is LNHDA and CDR2 SQIVND (reference sequence). The CDR3 is 15 amino acids. The sequenced sample was blood. The receptor was isolated from a person between 18 and 75 years old in good health. The chain has TRBV19 and TRBJ2-4; D is undetermined. Here the CDR3 reads CASSPRAQSWDIQYF. The CDR3 coding sequence is TGTGCCAGTAGCCCCCGGGCCCAATCATGGGACATTCAGTACTTC. The full variable domain, in which reference TRBV19 and TRBJ2-4 provide the parts outside the CDR3, is DGGITQSPKYLFRKEGQNVTLSCEQNLNHDAMYWYRQDPGQGLRLIYYSQIVNDFQKGDIAEGYSVSREKKESFPLTVTSAQKNPTAFYLCASSPRAQSWDIQYFGAGTRLSVL.